Below, 20 T cell receptor beta chains from the same sample are listed, as sequenced in a study of blood T cell repertoires in COVID-19. Data came from immunoSEQ multiplex PCR; TCRdb stores just in-frame clones and leaves some out. The repertoire holds about 150,000 clones, 88% seen once, with roughly 1.9% in the top ten. The sequencing sample was made of peripheral blood. The source is a man aged 50 or older who had recovered from COVID-19.

The chain is built from TRBV29-1 and TRBJ1-5, with D possibly TRBD1 on 5 matching bases. The CDR3 runs 13 residues. The V gene lost 7 bases and the J gene lost 4 bases, with 14 bases spanning the gap. The germline V gene encodes CDR1 SQVTM and CDR2 ANQGSEA. The CDR3 DNA follows: TGCAGCGCTTCGCGGGACGGAAATCAGCCCCAGCATTTT. Translated, it gives CSASRDGNQPQHF.

This rearrangement joins TRBV3-1 (or the pseudogene TRBV3-2) to TRBJ1-2, with 9 bases aligning to TRBD1. Germline-derived CDR1 and CDR2 are LGHDT and YNNKEL (reference sequence). Trimming cost V 2 bases and J 3 bases; bases outside gene matches: 1. The CDR3 contains 14 residues. The CDR3, as DNA: TGTGCCAGCAGCCAAACAGGGGGCCACTATGGCTACACCTTC. It yields the protein CASSQTGGHYGYTF.

This chain joins TRBV4-2 and TRBJ2-3, with 7 positions matching TRBD2. After removal of 4 bases from V and 3 bases from J, the junction contained 4 bases not matched to a gene. The CDR3 covers 14 residues. Germline V gene data show CDR1 as LGHNA and CDR2 as YNFKEQ. This chain's CDR3 is CASSPRTSTDTQYF. The CDR3 nucleotides are TGTGCCAGCAGCCCGAGGACTAGTACAGATACGCAGTATTTT.

J is TRBJ1-6 and V is TRBV7-2, with D possibly TRBD1 on 6 matching bases. CDR3 length equals 17 residues. Germline CDR1 SGHTA, CDR2 FQGNSA. Trimming stripped 3 bases from V and 8 bases from J, with 20 bases between. The DNA of the CDR3 is TGTGCCAGCAGCTTCCAAGCGGCGGGGGCGGGTGATTCACCCCTCCACTTT. Translated, it gives CASSFQAAGAGDSPLHF.

V is TRBV7-2 and J is TRBJ2-5; 13 positions agree with TRBD2. Trimming at V came to 0 bases and at J to 2 bases, leaving 3 bases not matched to a gene. Germline-derived CDR1 and CDR2 are SGHTA and FQGNSA. The CDR3 has 17 amino acids. This CDR3 is CASSLAGLAGRQETQYF. DNA of the CDR3: TGTGCCAGCAGCTTAGCGGGACTAGCGGGGCGACAAGAGACCCAGTACTTC.

This clone was seen once. The chain has TRBV7-9 and TRBJ2-2, with 7 bases identical to TRBD2. Germline V gives CDR1 SEHNR, CDR2 FQNEAQ (reference sequence). The length of the CDR3 is 16 residues. V gave up 6 bases and J gave up 3 bases; unmatched junction bases: 10. CDR3 DNA sequence: TGTGCCAGCAGTACCCCGGGGGGTTTAGACACCGGGGAGCTGTTTTTT. It codes for CASSTPGGLDTGELFF. The full variable domain, its missing parts supplied by reference TRBV7-9 and TRBJ2-2, is DTGVSQNPRHKITKRGQNVTFRCDPISEHNRLYWYRQTLGQGPEFLTYFQNEAQLEKSRLLSDRFSAERPKGSFSTLEIQRTEQGDSAMYLCASSTPGGLDTGELFFGEGSRLTVL.

The rearrangement uses TRBV19 and TRBJ2-7; the D gene is possibly TRBD1 (6 bases). Germline V lookup: CDR1 LNHDA, CDR2 SQIVND (reference sequence). This CDR3 has 12 amino acids. V was pared by 4 bases and J by 5 bases, with 9 bases between. The chain's CDR3 is CASSRSGDEQYF. In DNA, the CDR3 is TGTGCCAGTAGTAGATCAGGGGACGAGCAGTACTTC.

The chain uses TRBV28 and TRBJ2-1, with a weak D call TRBD1 (7 bases). The CDR3 is 12 amino acids. The germline V and J ends were trimmed by 4 bases and 15 bases, with 16 bases remaining between them. Germline V CDR1 and CDR2: MDHEN, SYDVKM. CDR3 bases: TGTGCCAGCAGTTCTCGCGGGACAGAACCGTTCTTC. This codes for CASSSRGTEPFF. The variable domain in full, with the rest retrieved from reference TRBV28 and TRBJ2-1, is DVKVTQSSRYLVKRTGEKVFLECVQDMDHENMFWYRQDPGLGLRLIYFSYDVKMKEKGDIPEGYSVSREKKERFSLILESASTNQTSMYLCASSSRGTEPFFGPGTRLTVL.

This clone came up a few times. Other DNA sequences in the same sample also yield this CDR3. The chain joins TRBV9 to TRBJ1-3, with D possibly TRBD1 on 6 matching bases. CDR3 length: 16 residues. Trimming cost V 0 bases and J 2 bases, with 12 bases left between them. Per the germline V gene, CDR1 is SGDLS and CDR2 is YYNGEE. CDR3 protein: CASSVEGGGTGNTIYF. The CDR3 bases are TGTGCCAGCAGCGTAGAGGGAGGGGGGACTGGAAACACCATATATTTT. The full variable domain, its missing parts supplied by reference TRBV9 and TRBJ1-3, is DSGVTQTPKHLITATGQRVTLRCSPRSGDLSVYWYQQSLDQGLQFLIQYYNGEERAKGNILERFSAQQFPDLHSELNLSSLELGDSALYFCASSVEGGGTGNTIYFGEGSWLTVV.

This clone was detected once. This sequence joins TRBV28 and TRBJ2-7; D not resolved. Trimming took off 3 bases at V and 2 bases at J, with 14 bases between the two ends. Germline CDR1 and CDR2: MDHEN and SYDVKM. The length of the CDR3 is 15 residues. The chain's CDR3 is CASSFQAHMPYEQYF. CDR3 nucleotide sequence: TGTGCCAGCAGTTTCCAGGCACATATGCCCTACGAGCAGTACTTC.

Regarding this clone: A junction end diverges from the germline sequence, so it may reflect a read error. V is TRBV19 and J is TRBJ1-4; tentative D call: TRBD1 (6 bases). Per the germline V gene, CDR1 is LNHDA and CDR2 is SQIVND (reference sequence). CDR3 size: 9 residues. CDR3 coding DNA: TGTGCTACAGGGTCCGATCGAGGGTTT. This gives the protein CATGSDRGF.

V usage is TRBV19 and J usage is TRBJ1-2; 10 bases match TRBD1. CDR3 length: 15 residues. Germline lookup yields CDR1 LNHDA and CDR2 SQIVND (reference sequence). Unmatched junction bases numbered 11, after V lost 5 bases and J lost 8 bases. The CDR3 region has the DNA TGTGCCAGTAGTCCTATCGCACGGGACAGGGGCGGCTACACCTTC. Translated, it gives CASSPIARDRGGYTF.

CDR3 nucleotides: TGTGCCAGCAGCACTCCGGGGGCCGGGGGAGGGAAGACCCAGTACTTC. Translated, it gives CASSTPGAGGGKTQYF. This chain joins TRBV5-4 and TRBJ2-5; D possibly corresponds to TRBD2 (7 bases). From germline, CDR1 is SGHNT and CDR2 YYREEE (reference sequence). The CDR3 spans 16 residues. The V and J ends lost 4 bases and 6 bases respectively, with 22 bases between them. Filled out from reference TRBV5-4 and TRBJ2-5, the complete variable domain reads ETGVTQSPTHLIKTRGQQVTLRCSSQSGHNTVSWYQQALGQGPQFIFQYYREEENGRGNFPPRFSGLQFPNYSSELNVNALELDDSALYLCASSTPGAGGGKTQYFGPGTRLLVL.

This sequence joins TRBV6-5 and TRBJ2-2, with 9 bases identical to TRBD1. Losses at the gene ends were 6 bases for V and 5 bases for J; bases not matched to a gene: 7. Per the germline V gene, CDR1 is MNHEY and CDR2 is SVGAGI. The CDR3 length is 15 residues. CDR3: CASSLTGGRTGELFF. CDR3 coding DNA: TGTGCCAGCAGCTTAACAGGGGGCAGGACCGGGGAGCTGTTTTTT.

This chain uses TRBV14 with TRBJ2-3; 9 bases align to TRBD1. Germline-derived CDR1 and CDR2 are SGHDN and FVKESK. V shed 4 bases and J 3 bases; nucleotides not matched to a gene: 5. The CDR3 totals 15 residues. CDR3 DNA: TGTGCCAGCAGCCGCGGGGACAGGGATACAGATACGCAGTATTTT. This translates into CASSRGDRDTDTQYF.

The gene calls are TRBV12-5 and TRBJ1-1; D call uncertain. The CDR3 totals 13 residues. Trimming shortened V by 3 bases and J by 3 bases, and 8 bases separated the two germline ends. The germline V gene encodes CDR1 LGHNT and CDR2 FRNRAP. The CDR3 loop is CASGFSSYTEAFF. CDR3 bases: TGTGCTAGTGGTTTTTCGAGTTACACTGAAGCTTTCTTT.

Note on this clone: At the DNA level, this CDR3 is encoded by other sequences in the same sample as well. The chain recombines TRBV19 with TRBJ2-5; a possible D gene is TRBD2 (5 bases). Trimming removed 6 bases from V and 5 bases from J, with 13 bases in between. The CDR3 runs 13 residues. Germline CDR1 reads LNHDA; CDR2 reads SQIVND (reference sequence). The CDR3 spells CASSQSRGETQYF. CDR3 in DNA: TGTGCCAGTAGCCAGAGTAGAGGGGAGACCCAGTACTTC.

This CDR3 reads CASSGQGPEAFF. Here the CDR3 DNA reads TGTGCCAGCAGCGGTCAGGGGCCTGAAGCTTTCTTT. The chain employs TRBV9 and TRBJ1-1, with D possibly matching TRBD1 (6 bases). CDR3 length: 12 amino acids. Germline loops: CDR1 SGDLS, CDR2 YYNGEE. The V end was cut by 3 bases, the J end by 6 bases, with 9 bases between.

This clone was detected only once. V and J are TRBV20-1 and TRBJ2-7; D possibly corresponds to TRBD2 (6 bases). CDR3 length: 15 amino acids. Germline CDR1 DFQATT, CDR2 SNEGSKA (reference sequence). V shed 3 bases and J shed 5 bases, with 20 bases lying between them. The CDR3 region is CSASYFLGGSNEQYF. The DNA for the CDR3 is TGCAGTGCTAGTTACTTCCTGGGGGGATCCAACGAGCAGTACTTC.

The chain links TRBV4-1 to TRBJ2-7; 7 bases are a match to TRBD1. CDR1 is MGHRA and CDR2 is YSYEKL in the germline V gene. With 0 bases clipped from V and 4 bases from J, the junction kept 6 bases outside the gene matches. The CDR3 contains 15 residues. The CDR3 region is CASSQEGQFSYEQYF. CDR3 nucleotides: TGCGCCAGCAGCCAAGAGGGACAGTTCAGTTACGAGCAGTACTTC.